Following are 21 T cell receptor beta chains from one sample sequenced in a study of technical replicates of blood from several donors. Some clones are missing from TCRdb's copy, which holds only in-frame ones; the method was immunoSEQ multiplex PCR. The table lists 70,000 to 95,000 clones, about nine tenths of them singletons. What was sequenced was T cells isolated from PBMCs. These receptor sequences come from a human donor in good health. Some clones in this sample may be carry-over from other donors' samples.

This chain joins TRBV27 and TRBJ2-3; tentative D call: TRBD1 (5 bases). Germline CDR1 and CDR2: MNHEY and SMNVEV (reference sequence). The CDR3 has 14 residues. V lost 3 bases to trimming and J lost 2 bases, with 9 bases between them. CDR3 coding DNA: TGTGCCAGCAGTTTTGTCAGGGCCACAGATACGCAGTATTTT. Translation: CASSFVRATDTQYF.

The V gene is TRBV18, the J gene TRBJ1-1, with 7 bases lining up with TRBD1. There are 15 residues in the CDR3. Germline V CDR1 and CDR2: KGHSH, LQKENI. V lost 4 bases, J lost 2 bases, and 7 bases stayed unmatched. The CDR3 is CASSLAQGGNTEAFF. The CDR3 DNA reads as TGTGCCAGCTCACTGGCTCAGGGGGGCAACACTGAAGCTTTCTTT.

This chain uses TRBV27 with TRBJ2-7, with 7 positions matching TRBD1. CDR1 and CDR2 (germline): MNHEY, SMNVEV (reference sequence). This CDR3 spans 13 amino acids. V dropped 4 bases and J dropped 0; count of bases not matched to a gene: 0. The CDR3: CASSWDSSYEQYF. Written as DNA, the CDR3 is TGTGCCAGCAGTTGGGACAGCTCCTACGAGCAGTACTTC.

This clone was observed a handful of times. This chain connects TRBV27 to TRBJ1-2; D perhaps matches TRBD1 (6 bases). V lost 7 bases and J lost 6, with 12 bases in between. This CDR3 spans 12 amino acids. CDR1 MNHEY and CDR2 SMNVEV come from the germline V gene (reference sequence). CDR3 region: CASTSGVDGYTF. CDR3 nucleotide sequence: TGTGCCAGCACGTCAGGGGTGGATGGCTACACCTTC.

V usage is TRBV20-1 and J usage is TRBJ1-2, with a possible D match to TRBD1 (5 bases). From germline, CDR1 is DFQATT and CDR2 SNEGSKA (reference sequence). The V and J ends lost 4 bases and 4 bases respectively, with 7 bases between them. The length of the CDR3 is 11 residues. As DNA, the CDR3 is TGCAGTGCTATAACAGGCTATGGCTACACCTTC. Its translation is CSAITGYGYTF.

The chain couples TRBV6-5 to TRBJ2-2; TRBD2 might be the D (6 bases). Germline V gene sequence: CDR1 MNHEY, CDR2 SVGAGI. The CDR3 is made up of 16 amino acids. V was clipped by 1 base and J by 6 bases, with 15 bases between them. DNA for the CDR3: TGTGCCAGCAGTTACTTACCGGGACTCGAGTCCGGGGAGCTGTTTTTT. Its translation is CASSYLPGLESGELFF.

The rearrangement links TRBV11-2 to TRBJ2-3, with D possibly matching TRBD1 (5 bases). CDR1 is SGHAT and CDR2 is FQNNGV in the germline V gene. The CDR3 has 15 amino acids. V shed 1 base and J shed 1 base, with 9 bases lying between them. CDR3 in DNA: TGTGCCAGCAGCTTAGGGGCCAGGGGCACAGATACGCAGTATTTT. Amino acids: CASSLGARGTDTQYF.

The chain couples TRBV7-9 to TRBJ2-1, with 8 positions matching TRBD2. This CDR3 contains 16 residues. CDR1 and CDR2 (germline): SEHNR, FQNEAQ (reference sequence). The trim removed 5 bases at V and 5 bases at J, leaving 11 bases unmatched. Written as DNA, the CDR3 is TGTGCCAGCAGCCCCCGCCTGCGGGGGGAGAACAATGAGCAGTTCTTC. Protein: CASSPRLRGENNEQFF.

Only one count was recorded for this clone. The chain carries TRBV7-2 and TRBJ2-7; 10 bases are shared with TRBD2. V was clipped by 5 bases and J by 3 bases; unmatched bases: 7. The V gene's germline CDR1 is SGHTA and CDR2 FQGNSA. This CDR3 region has 15 residues. CDR3 amino acids: CASSTGLASHYEQYF. Written as DNA, the CDR3 is TGTGCCAGCAGCACGGGACTAGCGTCACACTACGAGCAGTACTTC.

The gene calls are TRBV27 and TRBJ2-7; TRBD2 aligns across 14 bases. Trimming at V came to 2 bases and at J to 1 base, leaving 1 base not matched to a gene. CDR3 length: 16 amino acids. Germline CDR1 reads MNHEY; CDR2 reads SMNVEV (reference sequence). The CDR3, as DNA: TGTGCCAGCAGTTTAGGGACTAGCGGGAGTTCCTACGAGCAGTACTTC. Translated: CASSLGTSGSSYEQYF.

This rearrangement joins TRBV27 to TRBJ2-7; TRBD2 is a possible D gene (6 bases). V was cut by 8 bases and J by 2 bases, with 22 bases left in between. CDR1 MNHEY and CDR2 SMNVEV come from the germline V gene (reference sequence). This CDR3 has 16 residues. The chain's CDR3 is CASGIIGGGTAYEQYF. DNA of the CDR3: TGTGCCAGCGGGATAATCGGTGGCGGGACCGCCTACGAGCAGTACTTC.

The chain employs TRBV7-2 and TRBJ1-1; D call uncertain. V lost 3 bases and J lost 4, with 12 bases in between. CDR3 length equals 14 residues. Germline loops: CDR1 SGHTA, CDR2 FQGNSA. DNA of the CDR3: TGTGCCAGCAGCTTTGGTCAAGGGAGCACTGAAGCTTTCTTT. It specifies CASSFGQGSTEAFF.

The rearrangement joins TRBV30 to TRBJ1-3; D unclear. Trimming shortened V by 0 bases and J by 3 bases, and 9 bases separated the two germline ends. This CDR3 has 14 residues. CDR1 GTSNPN and CDR2 SVGIG come from the germline V gene (reference sequence). The chain's CDR3 is CAWSVGVDGNTIYF. Here the CDR3 DNA reads TGTGCCTGGAGTGTTGGAGTTGATGGAAACACCATATATTTT.

The chain has TRBV4-3 and TRBJ1-6, with D possibly matching TRBD1 (6 bases). Germline V gives CDR1 LGHNA, CDR2 YSLEER. Between the trimmed V and J ends, which lost 0 bases and 7 bases, there was a span of 19 bases. This CDR3 contains 18 residues. CDR3 nucleotides: TGCGCCAGCAGCCAAGAACCCGGGACAACCCTCCGGAATTCACCCCTCCACTTT. This encodes CASSQEPGTTLRNSPLHF.

This clone has a single count. The V gene is TRBV29-1, the J gene TRBJ1-2; 11 nucleotides match TRBD1. This CDR3 has 13 residues. Trimming removed 3 bases from V and 5 bases from J; junction bases left unmatched: 2. From germline, CDR1 is SQVTM and CDR2 ANQGSEA. The CDR3 sequence: CSVEDRGLYGYTF. CDR3 DNA: TGCAGCGTTGAGGACAGGGGGCTATATGGCTACACCTTC.

The genes are TRBV4-1 and TRBJ2-1; the D is unclear. CDR3 length: 16 amino acids. The V and J ends lost 1 base and 6 bases respectively, with 16 bases between them. CDR1 and CDR2 (germline): MGHRA, YSYEKL. CDR3 in amino acids: CASSQGPFDARNEQFF. CDR3 bases: TGCGCCAGCAGCCAAGGGCCATTTGATGCCCGCAATGAGCAGTTCTTC.

The chain employs TRBV5-1 and TRBJ2-7; TRBD1 matches 7 bases. In germline, CDR1 is SGHRS, CDR2 YFSETQ. J lost 0 bases, V lost 3 bases, and 3 bases had no gene match. CDR3 size: 14 residues. CDR3 sequence (DNA): TGCGCCAGCAGCTCACAGGGGTCCTCCTACGAGCAGTACTTC. It encodes CASSSQGSSYEQYF.

In its sample, this clone was seen once. V and J are TRBV19 and TRBJ1-1; the D gene is possibly TRBD1 (6 bases). Germline V gene lookup returns CDR1 LNHDA and CDR2 SQIVND (reference sequence). This CDR3 has 15 amino acids. The V and J ends lost 6 bases and 3 bases respectively, with 17 bases between them. The DNA for the CDR3 is TGTGCCAGTAGGACAAGGGGGGGGCGGCACACTGAAGCTTTCTTT. Its translation is CASRTRGGRHTEAFF.

This clone has more than one count but fewer than ten. The chain uses TRBV4-1 and TRBJ2-4; 7 bases line up with TRBD2. V was clipped by 0 bases and J by 1 base; unmatched bases: 9. The germline gives CDR1 MGHRA, CDR2 YSYEKL. The CDR3 covers 18 residues. CDR3 nucleotides: TGCGCCAGCAGCCAAGAATATGCGGGGGTTGGGGCCAAAAACATTCAGTACTTC. Its translation: CASSQEYAGVGAKNIQYF.

This chain uses TRBV5-1 with TRBJ2-2, with 13 bases matching TRBD2. In germline, CDR1 is SGHRS, CDR2 YFSETQ. This CDR3 region has 16 residues. V lost 6 bases and J lost 1; bases outside the gene matches: 3. CDR3 sequence: CASTGLAGKNTGELFF. The CDR3 nucleotides are TGCGCCAGCACGGGACTAGCGGGAAAGAACACCGGGGAGCTGTTTTTT. The whole variable domain, remainder taken from reference TRBV5-1 and TRBJ2-2, is KAGVTQTPRYLIKTRGQQVTLSCSPISGHRSVSWYQQTPGQGLQFLFEYFSETQRNKGNFPGRFSGRQFSNSRSEMNVSTLELGDSALYLCASTGLAGKNTGELFFGEGSRLTVL.

This sequence joins TRBV4-2 and TRBJ2-7, with TRBD1 as a possible D gene (6 bases). CDR1 LGHNA and CDR2 YNFKEQ come from the germline V gene. This CDR3 spans 15 amino acids. V gave up 2 bases and J gave up 3 bases, with 14 bases separating them. The CDR3 reads CASSQLTGIVYEQYF. As DNA, the CDR3 is TGTGCCAGCAGCCAACTGACAGGAATCGTCTACGAGCAGTACTTC.